This T cell receptor (beta chain) was found in a study of blood T cell repertoires in COVID-19. Overall study context: Acute-phase and convalescent COVID-19 samples originated in the United States, Italy and Spain.

This clone was observed a single time. V was pared by 2 bases and J by 5 bases, with 8 bases of the junction left unmatched. Germline CDR1 and CDR2: SGHTA and FQGTGA. There are 16 residues in the CDR3. In terms of age and location, participants ranged from roughly 18 to 90 years and lived in roughly 22 US areas. Each participant's cohort was designated according to participant-reported clinical history. TCRdb keeps only in-frame clones here, not all; method: immunoSEQ multiplex PCR. In the table there are 250,000 to 300,000 clones, roughly 91% of which are singletons. J is TRBJ2-5 and V is TRBV7-3; 10 nucleotides align to TRBD1. Sequencing input: PBMCs or T cells enriched from blood (not recorded which). The TCR was taken from a woman aged 55-70 years who had recovered from COVID-19. The CDR3 nucleotides are TGTGCCAGCAGCTTACGGACAGGGGGGACAATGGAGACCCAGTACTTC. It specifies CASSLRTGGTMETQYF. Looking up the rest from reference TRBV7-3 and TRBJ2-5 gives the full variable domain: GAGVSQTPSNKVTEKGKYVELRCDPISGHTALYWYRQSLGQGPEFLIYFQGTGAADDSGLPNDRFFAVRPEGSVSTLKIQRTERGDSAVYLCASSLRTGGTMETQYFGPGTRLLVL.